These T cell receptor beta chains were read from a single sample in a study of T cells in Graves' hyperthyroidism and ophthalmopathy. Each CDR3 protein is one row after TCRdb ran MiXCR on the multiplex PCR reads. The data contain 400,000 to 550,000 distinct CDR3 sequences, less than 25% of them singletons. The sequencing input was blood. These receptors were collected from a woman aged 25 to 39 with Graves' ophthalmopathy. The conserved cysteine and the conserved F or W are not part of the CDR3 here.

>TRBV4-2|15
ASSQDFSGGTNTEAF
>TRBV6-2/TRBV6-3|14
ASKRSAGLVIYEQY
>TRBV5-1|13
ASSAGQGGTYEQY
>TRBV30|11
AWSGDRGYGYT
>TRBV6-5|13
ASSYSQNRVETKY
>TRBV2|12
ASSAQGGNQPQH
>TRBV14|15
ASSQEEGGAQPGELF
>TRBV3-1|14
ASSGDVGLAAYEQY
>TRBV12-3/TRBV12-4|11
ASRPTGVETQY
>TRBV28|14
ASSPKTSGHTYEQY
>TRBV7-9|12
ASSLVRAHYGYT
>TRBV5-1|12
ASTTRTGLREQY
>TRBV10-3|10
AISGVNTEAF
>TRBV4-2|15
ASSQPSGTGPQETQY
>TRBV6-2/TRBV6-3|11
ASSYSRQGELF
>TRBV6-1|13
ASSGGTGDSYEQY
>TRBV4-1|13
ASSQVGQGDYGYT
>TRBV7-3|11
ASSLRPDGRQH
>TRBV6-5|11
ASSYSRGHEQY
>TRBV6-5|11
ASSLGRQYGYT
>TRBV29-1|11
SVDRISTDTQY
>TRBV20-1|11
SARPRGGDEQY
>TRBV12-3/TRBV12-4|11
ASSYGSGQPQH
>TRBV12-3/TRBV12-4|10
ASSFRVDGYT
>TRBV7-2|11
ADKDVGANVLT
>TRBV3-1|13
ASSPGPQLEGTQY
>TRBV19|12
ASSITGSTLEAF
>TRBV4-1|12
ASSPKTANTEAF
>TRBV27|14
ASSFLTGTAKNIKY
>TRBV7-2|12
ASSPRQTTDTQY
>TRBV2|13
ASETGSYSNQPQH
>TRBV5-4|13
ASSHQDRANTEAF